The 27 T cell receptor beta chains below were found in one sample sequenced in a study of T cells in Graves' hyperthyroidism and ophthalmopathy. Using RNA transcripts as the source, TCR beta CDR3 regions were amplified. With the HTBI primer set, the TCR CDR3 went through a first round of RT-PCR. TCRdb fed the multiplex PCR reads into MiXCR, producing one record per CDR3 protein. The sample gives 400,000 to 500,000 distinct CDR3 sequences, roughly an eighth of which show up once; roughly 4.8% is in the top ten. The specimen was blood. The receptors were gathered from a woman younger than 30 with Graves' hyperthyroidism.

The chain uses TRBV5-1 and TRBJ2-1, with D unresolved. V was shortened by 0 bases and J by 2 bases, with 9 bases between the two germline ends. Germline V CDR1 and CDR2: SGHRS, YFSETQ. This CDR3 contains 15 residues. CDR3 protein: CASSLEVGPYNEQFF. In nucleotides, the CDR3 is TGCGCCAGCAGCTTGGAGGTGGGCCCCTACAATGAGCAGTTCTTC. The complete variable domain, with remaining parts taken from reference TRBV5-1 and TRBJ2-1, reads KAGVTQTPRYLIKTRGQQVTLSCSPISGHRSVSWYQQTPGQGLQFLFEYFSETQRNKGNFPGRFSGRQFSNSRSEMNVSTLELGDSALYLCASSLEVGPYNEQFFGPGTRLTVL.

This clonotype was observed a handful of times. The chain combines TRBV12-3 or TRBV12-4 with TRBJ1-5, with D unclear. The V end was cut by 3 bases, the J end by 5 bases, with 5 bases between. The CDR3 sequence is 12 residues long. This CDR3 reads CASSFDHQPQHF. For the CDR3, the DNA is TGTGCCAGCAGTTTCGACCATCAGCCCCAGCATTTT.

This clonotype came up many times. J is TRBJ2-7 and V is TRBV20-1; no clear D gene. Per the germline V gene, CDR1 is DFQATT and CDR2 is SNEGSKA (reference sequence). The CDR3 runs 17 residues. V lost 4 bases, J lost 0 bases, and 22 bases lay in between. CDR3 loop: CSAIKGWRTDSSYEQYF. In DNA form, the CDR3 reads TGCAGTGCTATCAAAGGGTGGCGGACGGATTCCTCCTACGAGCAGTACTTC.

This clonotype was counted ten times or more. The chain links TRBV12-3 or TRBV12-4 to TRBJ1-3, with D possibly matching TRBD1 (6 bases). CDR3 length: 15 amino acids. Trimming stripped 3 bases from V and 2 bases from J, with 11 bases between. CDR3 region: CASSFSPGAGNTIYF. The CDR3 DNA is TGTGCCAGCAGTTTTTCACCAGGGGCTGGAAACACCATATATTTT.

This clonotype was observed many times. This chain links TRBV2 with TRBJ2-3; D not certain. Trimming removed 2 bases from V and 6 bases from J, with 12 bases in between. In germline, CDR1 is SNHLY, CDR2 FYNNEI. The CDR3 has 14 amino acids. The CDR3 nucleotides read TGTGCCAGCAGTGAAATGGGCAGCCTGGATACGCAGTATTTT. Its translation: CASSEMGSLDTQYF. The variable domain in full, with the rest retrieved from reference TRBV2 and TRBJ2-3, is EPEVTQTPSHQVTQMGQEVILRCVPISNHLYFYWYRQILGQKVEFLVSFYNNEISEKSEIFDDQFSVERPDGSNFTLKIRSTKLEDSAMYFCASSEMGSLDTQYFGPGTRLTVL.

The table lists this clonotype with many counts. This chain joins TRBV30 and TRBJ1-6; the D is unclear. Trimming took 0 bases from V and 7 from J, leaving 16 bases between them. The CDR3 spans 16 residues. Per the germline V gene, CDR1 is GTSNPN and CDR2 is SVGIG (reference sequence). DNA for the CDR3: TGTGCCTGGAGTGTAGGCAGCCTAGGCGGGAATTCACCCCTCCACTTT. Residues: CAWSVGSLGGNSPLHF.

This clonotype was observed at least ten times. This sequence joins TRBV28 and TRBJ1-1, with no clear D. The germline V and J ends were trimmed by 7 bases and 7 bases, with 16 bases remaining between them. Germline values: CDR1 MDHEN, CDR2 SYDVKM. The CDR3 spans 13 residues. This CDR3 is CASTHMDSFEAFF. Here the CDR3 DNA reads TGTGCCAGCACTCACATGGACTCTTTTGAAGCTTTCTTT.

The chain uses TRBV5-6 and TRBJ1-1, with D possibly matching TRBD1 (6 bases). The CDR3 is 14 amino acids. CDR1 and CDR2 (germline): SGHDT, YYEEEE. Trimming stripped 3 bases from V and 10 bases from J, with 19 bases between. The CDR3 protein is CASSSIPFTGSAFF. CDR3 sequence (DNA): TGTGCCAGCAGCTCTATTCCATTTACAGGGTCAGCTTTCTTT.

This clonotype occurred many times. The V call is TRBV12-3 or TRBV12-4, the J call TRBJ1-2; 8 nucleotides agree with TRBD1. The CDR3 sequence is 15 residues long. V lost 4 bases to trimming and J lost 2 bases; unmatched junction nucleotides: 6. Here the CDR3 DNA reads TGTGCCAGCAGTTGGACAGGGCAATTCAACTATGGCTACACCTTC. It specifies CASSWTGQFNYGYTF.

The chain carries TRBV7-2 and TRBJ2-7, with 12 bases lining up with TRBD2. Germline CDR1 SGHTA, CDR2 FQGNSA. Losses at the gene ends were 1 base for V and 5 bases for J; bases not matched to a gene: 6. The CDR3 length is 16 residues. The CDR3 nucleotides are TGTGCCAGCAGCTTAGGGCTAGCGGGAGGGCCCCACGAGCAGTACTTC. Translated, it gives CASSLGLAGGPHEQYF.

This clonotype occurred many times. V and J are TRBV5-5 and TRBJ1-2; TRBD1 matches 9 bases. In germline, CDR1 is SGHKS, CDR2 YYEKEE (reference sequence). After removal of 4 bases from V and 1 base from J, the junction contained 5 bases not matched to a gene. This CDR3 is built from 15 residues. This CDR3 reads CASSLGQGLNYGYTF. In DNA form, the CDR3 reads TGTGCCAGCAGCCTCGGACAGGGGCTTAACTATGGCTACACCTTC.

This clonotype was observed at least ten times. The rearrangement uses TRBV28 and TRBJ2-2, with 9 bases identical to TRBD1. Germline loops: CDR1 MDHEN, CDR2 SYDVKM. This CDR3 has 17 amino acids. After removal of 6 bases from V and 5 bases from J, the junction contained 13 bases not matched to a gene. The CDR3 here is CASSLGGQGHRTGELFF. The CDR3 DNA reads TGTGCCAGCAGCCTCGGGGGACAGGGACATCGAACCGGGGAGCTGTTTTTT. Full variable domain (outside the CDR3, taken from reference TRBV28 and TRBJ2-2): DVKVTQSSRYLVKRTGEKVFLECVQDMDHENMFWYRQDPGLGLRLIYFSYDVKMKEKGDIPEGYSVSREKKERFSLILESASTNQTSMYLCASSLGGQGHRTGELFFGEGSRLTVL.

The genes are TRBV7-9 and TRBJ1-1, with a possible D match to TRBD1 (6 bases). The V gene lost 1 base and the J gene lost 1 base, with 13 bases spanning the gap. The CDR3 loop spans 16 amino acids. Germline lookup yields CDR1 SEHNR and CDR2 FQNEAQ (reference sequence). DNA of the CDR3: TGTGCCAGCAGCTTAGTAACAGGGAGCGGGAACACTGAAGCTTTCTTT. It encodes CASSLVTGSGNTEAFF.

This clonotype was counted at least ten times. This sequence joins TRBV6-2 or TRBV6-3 and TRBJ2-3; 10 bases align to TRBD2. The CDR3 consists of 17 residues. Germline lookup yields CDR1 MNHEY and CDR2 SVGEGT. The junction had 12 bases not matched to a gene; V was cut back by 2 bases and J by 7 bases. The chain's CDR3 is CASSYPTSGKESNTQYF. CDR3 nucleotide sequence: TGTGCCAGCAGTTACCCTACTAGCGGGAAAGAGTCGAATACGCAGTATTTT.

The genes are TRBV6-1 and TRBJ2-6; 13 nucleotides match TRBD2. The junction had 8 bases not matched to a gene; V was cut back by 6 bases and J by 3 bases. CDR1 MNHNS and CDR2 SASEGT come from the germline V gene. The CDR3 covers 18 residues. The CDR3: CASSRGGLAGDGANVLTF. In DNA, the CDR3 is TGTGCCAGCAGCCGTGGCGGACTAGCGGGAGATGGGGCCAACGTCCTGACTTTC.

The rearrangement uses TRBV7-2 and TRBJ2-1, with D perhaps TRBD2 (5 bases). The V end lost 1 base, the J end lost 6 bases, and 13 bases lay between the germline ends. The CDR3 covers 15 residues. Germline CDR1 and CDR2: SGHTA and FQGNSA. The CDR3 bases are TGTGCCAGCAGCTTAGTTCAGGACTTCGCCAATGAGCAGTTCTTC. Translation: CASSLVQDFANEQFF.

V gene TRBV9 combines with J gene TRBJ2-7; TRBD2 matches 9 bases. CDR1 and CDR2 from the germline V gene are SGDLS and YYNGEE. V gave up 7 bases and J gave up 7 bases; unmatched junction bases: 6. The CDR3 runs 12 residues. CDR3 in amino acids: CASQRSGGEQYF. CDR3 sequence (DNA): TGTGCCAGCCAGAGGAGCGGGGGGGAGCAGTACTTC.

This clonotype was recorded many times. This chain connects TRBV18 to TRBJ1-5; D possibly corresponds to TRBD1 (6 bases). Trimming left V 5 bases short and J 2 bases short, with 13 bases between. The V gene's germline CDR1 is KGHSH and CDR2 LQKENI. The CDR3 runs 15 residues. CDR3 coding DNA: TGTGCCAGCTCATTGGGGGGCGCCGGCAATCAGCCCCAGCATTTT. Translating gives CASSLGGAGNQPQHF.

The V call is TRBV5-1, the J call TRBJ1-4, with 9 nucleotides matching TRBD1. V lost 4 bases, J lost 4 bases, and 8 bases stayed unmatched. This CDR3 spans 16 amino acids. Looked up from germline, CDR1 is SGHRS and CDR2 is YFSETQ. The CDR3 sequence is CASSPRTGAFNEKLFF. The CDR3 coding sequence is TGCGCCAGCAGCCCAAGGACAGGGGCCTTTAATGAAAAACTGTTTTTT. The whole variable domain, filled in from reference TRBV5-1 and TRBJ1-4, reads KAGVTQTPRYLIKTRGQQVTLSCSPISGHRSVSWYQQTPGQGLQFLFEYFSETQRNKGNFPGRFSGRQFSNSRSEMNVSTLELGDSALYLCASSPRTGAFNEKLFFGSGTQLSVL.

This clonotype showed up just once. A much larger clone sits a single nucleotide away, making a read error possible. The J gene is TRBJ1-2, the V gene TRBV7-2; D gene uncertain. The CDR3 is 12 amino acids. Germline values: CDR1 SGHTA, CDR2 FQGNSA. With 5 bases removed from V and 8 bases from J, the gap between germline ends came to 12 bases. The CDR3 loop reads CASSLERWGYTF. In nucleotides, the CDR3 is TGTGCCAGCAGCCTTGAACGCTGGGGCTACACCTTC. Filled out from reference TRBV7-2 and TRBJ1-2, the complete variable domain reads GAGVSQSPSNKVTEKGKDVELRCDPISGHTALYWYRQSLGQGLEFLIYFQGNSAPDKSGLPSDRFSAERTGGSVSTLTIQRTQQEDSAVYLCASSLERWGYTFGSGTRLTVV.

This clonotype was observed at least ten times. The rearrangement joins TRBV28 to TRBJ2-7; 9 positions agree with TRBD1. V was clipped by 7 bases and J by 7 bases; unmatched bases: 14. Per germline, CDR1 MDHEN and CDR2 SYDVKM. This CDR3 region has 15 residues. CDR3: CASTPWGQGIREQYF. CDR3 nucleotide sequence: TGTGCCAGCACCCCCTGGGGACAGGGAATTCGGGAGCAGTACTTC.

Ten or more counts support this clonotype. This chain connects TRBV13 to TRBJ2-7; weak D call: TRBD1 (5 bases). CDR1 and CDR2 from the germline V gene are PRHDT and FYEKMQ (reference sequence). The CDR3 totals 14 residues. The V gene lost 8 bases and the J gene lost 2 bases, with 16 bases spanning the gap. For the CDR3, the DNA is TGTGCCAGCGGGTATGAAGGGGCTACCTACGAGCAGTACTTC. It translates to CASGYEGATYEQYF.

The chain links TRBV11-2 to TRBJ2-3; 7 bases are shared with TRBD1. There are 16 residues in the CDR3. The V gene end was trimmed by 5 bases and the J gene end by 4 bases; junction bases not matched to a gene: 12. The V gene's germline CDR1 is SGHAT and CDR2 FQNNGV. CDR3 loop: CASSTPQGPIADTQYF. CDR3 in DNA: TGTGCCAGCAGCACGCCACAGGGGCCTATCGCAGATACGCAGTATTTT.

This clonotype appeared many times. The gene calls are TRBV2 and TRBJ2-5; 8 nucleotides align to TRBD2. CDR1 is SNHLY, CDR2 FYNNEI, per germline. This CDR3 contains 16 residues. The V and J ends lost 6 bases and 1 base, in that order; junction bases with no gene match: 10. CDR3 residues: CASSLTAGVPQETQYF. In nucleotides, the CDR3 is TGTGCCAGCAGCCTCACAGCGGGAGTGCCCCAAGAGACCCAGTACTTC.

This clonotype was recorded many times. The V gene is TRBV28, the J gene TRBJ1-4; D is unresolved. With 3 bases removed from V and 7 bases from J, the gap between germline ends came to 6 bases. The length of the CDR3 is 12 residues. Germline CDR1 reads MDHEN; CDR2 reads SYDVKM. The CDR3, as DNA: TGTGCCAGCAGTTTTGACACTGAAAAACTGTTTTTT. Translated: CASSFDTEKLFF.

At least ten counts were recorded for this clonotype. This chain joins TRBV2 and TRBJ1-1; D remains unclear. Germline CDR1 is SNHLY and CDR2 is FYNNEI. Between the trimmed V and J ends, which lost 3 bases and 0 bases, there was a span of 14 bases. The CDR3 has 16 amino acids. The CDR3 DNA reads TGTGCCAGCAGTGAGTCCCTCGGTACCATGAACACTGAAGCTTTCTTT. It encodes CASSESLGTMNTEAFF.

The chain is built from TRBV15 and TRBJ1-1; D is ambiguous. Deletions cut 0 bases from V and 1 base from J, with 6 bases between. This CDR3 is built from 14 residues. Germline CDR1 and CDR2: LNHNV and YYDKDF (reference sequence). The CDR3 here is CATSRDYQNTEAFF. The CDR3 DNA reads as TGTGCCACCAGCAGAGATTACCAGAACACTGAAGCTTTCTTT. Supplemented by reference TRBV15 and TRBJ1-1, the full variable domain reads DAMVIQNPRYQVTQFGKPVTLSCSQTLNHNVMYWYQQKSSQAPKLLFHYYDKDFNNEADTPDNFQSRRPNTSFCFLDIRSPGLGDTAMYLCATSRDYQNTEAFFGQGTRLTVV.